The 13 T cell receptor beta chains given below trace back to one sample, sequenced in a study of blood T cell repertoires in COVID-19. This table comes from immunoSEQ multiplex PCR, and its TCRdb copy is limited to in-frame clones, with some not included. This table has 150,000 to 200,000 clones, roughly three quarters appearing once. The sequenced sample was PBMCs or T cells enriched from blood (not recorded which). These receptors were obtained from a woman aged 50 to 60 with acute COVID-19.

This clone was counted once. The V call is TRBV12-3 or TRBV12-4, the J call TRBJ1-1; 7 bases are shared with TRBD1. CDR3 size: 12 residues. J was trimmed by 8 bases and V by 3 bases; bases with no gene match: 3. The CDR3, as DNA: TGTGCCAGCAGTTTTTCGGACAGGGAAGCTTTCTTT. It codes for CASSFSDREAFF.

The chain recombines TRBV4-3 with TRBJ2-5; 7 nucleotides match TRBD1. Germline V gene lookup returns CDR1 LGHNA and CDR2 YSLEER. The CDR3 sequence is 16 residues long. Trimming cost V 1 base and J 0 bases; bases outside gene matches: 5. CDR3 nucleotides: TGCGCCAGCAGCCAAGGAGGGACAGTGTACCAAGAGACCCAGTACTTC. Amino acid sequence: CASSQGGTVYQETQYF.

A single count supports this clone. CDR3 protein: CASSPLGELYNEQFF. The DNA of the CDR3 is TGTGCCAGCAGTCCTCTTGGGGAGTTATACAATGAGCAGTTCTTC. V and J are TRBV28 and TRBJ2-1; tentative D call: TRBD2 (5 bases). CDR3 length: 15 amino acids. Germline V gene lookup returns CDR1 MDHEN and CDR2 SYDVKM. The V gene lost 5 bases and the J gene lost 4 bases, with 15 bases spanning the gap.

This chain links TRBV4-3 with TRBJ1-3; no clear D. From germline, CDR1 is LGHNA and CDR2 YSLEER. The ends were cut back, 4 bases at V and 0 bases at J, with 19 bases in the middle. This CDR3 has 18 residues. This chain's CDR3 is CASSRNLRSGDSGNTIYF. In DNA, the CDR3 is TGCGCCAGCAGCCGAAACCTCAGGAGCGGTGACTCTGGAAACACCATATATTTT.

V gene TRBV19 combines with J gene TRBJ1-2; 9 bases are shared with TRBD1. With V trimmed by 6 bases and J by 8 bases, 22 bases remained unmatched. Germline CDR1 and CDR2: LNHDA and SQIVND (reference sequence). The CDR3 consists of 18 residues. CDR3 DNA sequence: TGTGCCAGTAGCTCCGCACCGGGACAGGGAGTTTCGGTCGGGGGCTACACCTTC. Protein product: CASSSAPGQGVSVGGYTF.

A few counts support this clone. The chain employs TRBV3-1 (or the pseudogene TRBV3-2) and TRBJ2-2, with 7 bases identical to TRBD2. Trimming at V came to 1 base and at J to 2 bases, leaving 4 bases not matched to a gene. Germline CDR1 LGHDT, CDR2 YNNKEL (reference sequence). This CDR3 spans 16 amino acids. The CDR3 nucleotides read TGTGCCAGCAGCCAAGGGCCTAGCGGCAACACCGGGGAGCTGTTTTTT. This sequence encodes CASSQGPSGNTGELFF.

This rearrangement joins TRBV5-4 to TRBJ2-2, with D possibly matching TRBD1 (6 bases). The CDR3 is 15 amino acids. V lost 4 bases, J lost 7 bases, and 17 bases lay in between. The germline V gene encodes CDR1 SGHNT and CDR2 YYREEE (reference sequence). The DNA for the CDR3 is TGTGCCAGCAGCCGTGTACAGGGTGGTCACGGGGAGCTGTTTTTT. It yields the protein CASSRVQGGHGELFF. Filled out from reference TRBV5-4 and TRBJ2-2, the complete variable domain reads ETGVTQSPTHLIKTRGQQVTLRCSSQSGHNTVSWYQQALGQGPQFIFQYYREEENGRGNFPPRFSGLQFPNYSSELNVNALELDDSALYLCASSRVQGGHGELFFGEGSRLTVL.

This chain uses TRBV6-5 with TRBJ2-5; perhaps TRBD2 as D (6 bases). From germline, CDR1 is MNHEY and CDR2 SVGAGI. The CDR3 covers 15 residues. The V gene lost 2 bases and the J gene lost 1 base, with 11 bases spanning the gap. CDR3 DNA: TGTGCCAGCAGTTACGACGGGGGACGCCAAGAGACCCAGTACTTC. Translation gives CASSYDGGRQETQYF.

This chain's CDR3 is CASSGVGHGGELFF. CDR3 DNA sequence: TGTGCCAGCAGCGGGGTGGGCCATGGCGGGGAGCTGTTTTTT. This chain links TRBV9 with TRBJ2-2; D remains ambiguous. CDR3 length: 14 residues. V was shortened by 3 bases and J by 7 bases, with 13 bases between the two germline ends. The germline V gene encodes CDR1 SGDLS and CDR2 YYNGEE.

The chain uses TRBV6-5 and TRBJ1-1; the D gene is possibly TRBD1 (6 bases). Germline V gene lookup returns CDR1 MNHEY and CDR2 SVGAGI. V dropped 5 bases and J dropped 6 bases, with 19 bases sitting between them. The CDR3 is 15 amino acids. CDR3 sequence reads: CASSPQAGAGAEAFF. In nucleotides, the CDR3 is TGTGCCAGCAGTCCCCAGGCGGGGGCTGGGGCTGAAGCTTTCTTT.

The CDR3, as DNA: TGTGCCAGCAGCTTAACGCCCCAGTCGGATACGCAGTATTTT. Its protein product is CASSLTPQSDTQYF. This sequence joins TRBV5-6 and TRBJ2-3; D is undetermined. From germline, CDR1 is SGHDT and CDR2 YYEEEE. This CDR3 is 14 amino acids long. With 2 bases removed from V and 6 bases from J, the gap between germline ends came to 13 bases.

V usage is TRBV19 and J usage is TRBJ1-5, with 8 bases identical to TRBD1. This CDR3 contains 15 residues. The V gene's germline CDR1 is LNHDA and CDR2 SQIVND (reference sequence). Trimming removed 7 bases from V and 6 bases from J; junction bases left unmatched: 11. The CDR3 DNA sequence: TGTGCCAGTAAGGGACAGGTGGGGGCCGGTCAGCCCCAGCATTTT. Translation gives CASKGQVGAGQPQHF.

V and J are TRBV5-1 and TRBJ2-7, with TRBD1 matching over 12 bases. Looked up from germline, CDR1 is SGHRS and CDR2 is YFSETQ. J lost 2 bases, V lost 3 bases, and 3 bases had no gene match. This CDR3 spans 15 amino acids. CDR3 loop: CASSSGTGGPYEQYV. In DNA form, the CDR3 reads TGCGCCAGCAGCTCCGGGACAGGGGGCCCCTACGAGCAGTACGTC.